This T cell receptor (beta chain) was documented in a study of OX40 agonist ivuxolimab in advanced cancers. This clone has a handful of counts. Germline CDR1 reads MNHNS; CDR2 reads SASEGT. The CDR3 covers 15 residues. The germline V and J ends were trimmed by 0 bases and 3 bases, with 11 bases remaining between them. Data came from immunoSEQ multiplex PCR; TCRdb stores just in-frame clones and leaves some out. The sample yields around 58,000 clones, 85% to 90% seen once. The receptor was isolated from an adult with an advanced solid tumor such as melanoma, head and neck, liver or kidney cancer. This rearrangement joins TRBV6-1 to TRBJ1-2; D possibly corresponds to TRBD1 (5 bases). The source material was CD4+ or CD8+ T cells sorted from blood, sampled in a trial of the OX40 agonist ivuxolimab. CDR3: CASSEAGAGHYGYTF. Here the CDR3 DNA reads TGTGCCAGCAGTGAAGCCGGCGCAGGGCACTATGGCTACACCTTC.